The entry below gives a single T cell receptor beta chain sequence along with its context. This sample is part of a study of cytomegalovirus exposure and HLA in healthy donors. The PCR contained 60 Vbeta and 13 Jbeta primers. Assay: immunoSEQ multiplex PCR; the TCRdb copy retains only in-frame clones and omits some. The sample shows about 98,000 clones, about 80% of them seen only once. V was shortened by 2 bases and J by 6 bases, with 7 bases between the two germline ends. The germline CDR1 and CDR2 sequences are MGHRA and YSYEKL. The CDR3 consists of 13 residues. The J gene is TRBJ1-4, the V gene TRBV4-1; D not resolved. Sequencing used PBMCs. The origin of this receptor is a man aged 18 to 29 in good health and CMV-seropositive. CDR3 DNA sequence: TGCGCCAGCAGCCAACAACCAGATGAAAAACTGTTTTTT. Protein: CASSQQPDEKLFF.